This T cell receptor beta chain was identified in a study of T-cell reconstitution after alpha-beta-depleted transplantation in children. The CDR3 loop spans 17 amino acids. The germline CDR1 and CDR2 sequences are SGHKS and YYEKEE (reference sequence). Trimming shortened V by 4 bases and J by 2 bases, and 22 bases separated the two germline ends. Unique molecular identifiers featured in how the TCRbeta library was prepared. TCRdb called the PCR reads again in MiXCR, with one record for every CDR3 protein. Among 200,000 to 250,000 distinct CDR3 sequences, under 9.5% were seen once, and the ten largest hold around 6.2%.

The chain recombines TRBV5-5 with TRBJ2-7; D perhaps matches TRBD2 (7 bases). The clonotype comes from a human donor who donated a stem cell graft to a child with acute lymphoblastic leukemia. Sequences were derived from PBMCs from the stem cell graft donor, sampled from the stem cell graft. Written as DNA, the CDR3 is TGTGCCAGCAGCCTGGACAGAGCGGGGTCAATTACCTACGAGCAGTACTTC. Its translation is CASSLDRAGSITYEQYF.